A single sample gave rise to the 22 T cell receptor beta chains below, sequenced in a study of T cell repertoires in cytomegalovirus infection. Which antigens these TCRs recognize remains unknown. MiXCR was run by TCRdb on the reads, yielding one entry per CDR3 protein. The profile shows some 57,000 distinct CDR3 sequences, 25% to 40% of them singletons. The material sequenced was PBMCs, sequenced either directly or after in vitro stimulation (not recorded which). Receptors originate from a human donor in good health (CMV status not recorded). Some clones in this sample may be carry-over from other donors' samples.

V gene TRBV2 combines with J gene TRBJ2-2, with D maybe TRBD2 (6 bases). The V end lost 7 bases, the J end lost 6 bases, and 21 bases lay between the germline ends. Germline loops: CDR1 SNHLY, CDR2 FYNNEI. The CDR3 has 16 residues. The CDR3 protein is CASNGGGGPSSGELFF. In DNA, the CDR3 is TGTGCCAGCAACGGAGGTGGAGGGCCCTCTTCCGGGGAGCTGTTTTTT.

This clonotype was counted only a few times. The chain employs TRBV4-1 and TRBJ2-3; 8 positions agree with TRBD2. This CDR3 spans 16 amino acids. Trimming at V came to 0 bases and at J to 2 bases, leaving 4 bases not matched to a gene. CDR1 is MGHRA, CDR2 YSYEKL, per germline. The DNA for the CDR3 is TGCGCCAGCAGCCAAGAAAGCGGGGGCTACACAGATACGCAGTATTTT. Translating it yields CASSQESGGYTDTQYF.

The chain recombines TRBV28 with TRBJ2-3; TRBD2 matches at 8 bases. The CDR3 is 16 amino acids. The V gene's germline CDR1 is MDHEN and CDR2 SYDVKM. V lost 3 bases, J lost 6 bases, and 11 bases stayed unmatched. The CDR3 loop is CASSLVGRAVSDTQYF. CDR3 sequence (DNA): TGTGCCAGCAGTTTGGTCGGGAGGGCCGTTTCTGATACGCAGTATTTT.

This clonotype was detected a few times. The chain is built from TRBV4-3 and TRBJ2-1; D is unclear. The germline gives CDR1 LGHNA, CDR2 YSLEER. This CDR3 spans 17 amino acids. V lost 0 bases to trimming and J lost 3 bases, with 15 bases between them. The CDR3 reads CASSQDLARIGYNEQFF. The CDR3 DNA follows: TGCGCCAGCAGCCAAGATTTAGCTAGAATAGGCTACAATGAGCAGTTCTTC.

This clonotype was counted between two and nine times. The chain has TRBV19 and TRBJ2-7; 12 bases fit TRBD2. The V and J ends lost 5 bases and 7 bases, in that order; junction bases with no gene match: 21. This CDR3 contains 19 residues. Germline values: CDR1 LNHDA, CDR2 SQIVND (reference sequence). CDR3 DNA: TGTGCCAGTAGTCCCAAACCGGGACAAAGGACTAGCGGGGTCCGGGAGCAGTACTTC. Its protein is CASSPKPGQRTSGVREQYF.

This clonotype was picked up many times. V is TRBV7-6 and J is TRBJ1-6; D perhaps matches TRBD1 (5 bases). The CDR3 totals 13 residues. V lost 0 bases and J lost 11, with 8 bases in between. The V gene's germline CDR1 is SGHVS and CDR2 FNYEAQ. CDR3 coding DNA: TGTGCCAGCAGCTTAGCTGCGGGACCACCCCTCCACTTT. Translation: CASSLAAGPPLHF.

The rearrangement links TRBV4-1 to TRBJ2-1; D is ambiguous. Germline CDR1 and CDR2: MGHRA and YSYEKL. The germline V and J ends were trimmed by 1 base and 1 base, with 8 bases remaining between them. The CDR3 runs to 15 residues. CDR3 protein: CASSQGALSYNEQFF. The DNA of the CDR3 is TGCGCCAGCAGCCAAGGTGCACTTTCCTACAATGAGCAGTTCTTC.

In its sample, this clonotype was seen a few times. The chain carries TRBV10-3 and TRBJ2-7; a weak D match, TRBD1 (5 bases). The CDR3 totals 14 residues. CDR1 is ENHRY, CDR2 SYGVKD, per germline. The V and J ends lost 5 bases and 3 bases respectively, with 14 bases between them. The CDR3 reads CAISSSRADYEQYF. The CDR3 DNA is TGTGCCATCAGTTCGTCCAGGGCCGACTACGAGCAGTACTTC.

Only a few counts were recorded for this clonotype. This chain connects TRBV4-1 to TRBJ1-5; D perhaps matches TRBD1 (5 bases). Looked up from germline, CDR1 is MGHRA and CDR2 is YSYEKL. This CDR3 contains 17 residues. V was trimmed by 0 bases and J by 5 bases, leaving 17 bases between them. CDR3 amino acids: CASSQDASGTGYQPQHF. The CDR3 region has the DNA TGCGCCAGCAGCCAAGATGCCTCCGGGACGGGGTATCAGCCCCAGCATTTT.

CDR3 sequence reads: CASSLGGSEQYF. Written as DNA, the CDR3 is TGTGCCAGCAGTTTAGGGGGAAGCGAGCAGTACTTC. The chain uses TRBV12-3 or TRBV12-4 and TRBJ2-7; D unresolved. CDR3 size: 12 residues. Trimming stripped 1 base from V and 6 bases from J, with 7 bases between.

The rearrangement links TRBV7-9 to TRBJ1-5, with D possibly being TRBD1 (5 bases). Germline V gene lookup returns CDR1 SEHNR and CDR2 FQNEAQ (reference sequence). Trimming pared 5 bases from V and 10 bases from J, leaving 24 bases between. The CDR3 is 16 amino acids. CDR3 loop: CASSPDSGARGRPQHF. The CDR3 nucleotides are TGTGCCAGCAGCCCCGATTCTGGGGCGAGAGGACGTCCCCAGCATTTT.

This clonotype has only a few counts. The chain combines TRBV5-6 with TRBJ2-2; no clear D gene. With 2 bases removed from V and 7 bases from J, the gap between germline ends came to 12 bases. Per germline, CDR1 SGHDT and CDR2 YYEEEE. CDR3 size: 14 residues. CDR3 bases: TGTGCCAGCAGCTTTCAGCTGCTTGGCGGGGAGCTGTTTTTT. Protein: CASSFQLLGGELFF.

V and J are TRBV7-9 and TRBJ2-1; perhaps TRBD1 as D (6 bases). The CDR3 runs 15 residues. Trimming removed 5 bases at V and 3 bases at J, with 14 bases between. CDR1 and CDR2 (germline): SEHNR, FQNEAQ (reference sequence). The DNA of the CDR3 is TGTGCCAGCAGCCCCAGGGGCCCTCTCTACAATGAGCAGTTCTTC. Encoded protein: CASSPRGPLYNEQFF.

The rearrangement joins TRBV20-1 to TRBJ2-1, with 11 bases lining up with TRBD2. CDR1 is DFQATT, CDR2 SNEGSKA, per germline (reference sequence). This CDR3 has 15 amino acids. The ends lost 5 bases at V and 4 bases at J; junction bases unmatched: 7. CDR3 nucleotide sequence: TGCAGTGCTGGACCTGGGACTAGCGGATACAATGAGCAGTTCTTC. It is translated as CSAGPGTSGYNEQFF.

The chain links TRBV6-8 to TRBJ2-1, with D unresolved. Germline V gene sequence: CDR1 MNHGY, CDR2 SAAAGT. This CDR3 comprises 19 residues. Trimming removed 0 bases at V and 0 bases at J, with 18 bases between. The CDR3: CASSYSAIRRLSSYNEQFF. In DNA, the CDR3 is TGTGCCAGCAGTTACTCGGCGATTCGACGATTGAGCTCCTACAATGAGCAGTTCTTC.

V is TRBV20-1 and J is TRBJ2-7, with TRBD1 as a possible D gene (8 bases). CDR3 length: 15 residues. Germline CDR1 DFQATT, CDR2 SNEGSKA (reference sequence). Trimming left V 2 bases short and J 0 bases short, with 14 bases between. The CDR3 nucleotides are TGCAGTGCTAGAAGCGGGACAGGTTTCTCCTACGAGCAGTACTTC. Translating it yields CSARSGTGFSYEQYF.

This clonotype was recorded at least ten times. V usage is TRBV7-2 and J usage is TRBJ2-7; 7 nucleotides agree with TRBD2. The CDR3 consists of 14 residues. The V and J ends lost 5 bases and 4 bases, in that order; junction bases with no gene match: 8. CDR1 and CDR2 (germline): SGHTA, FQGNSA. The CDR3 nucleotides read TGTGCCAGCAGCCCAGGACTAGATAGGTACGAGCAGTACTTC. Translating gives CASSPGLDRYEQYF.

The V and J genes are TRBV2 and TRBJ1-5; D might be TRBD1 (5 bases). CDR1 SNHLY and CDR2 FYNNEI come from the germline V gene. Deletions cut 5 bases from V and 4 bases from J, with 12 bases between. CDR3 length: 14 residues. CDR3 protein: CASSTGKSNQPQHF. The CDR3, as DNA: TGTGCCAGCAGTACAGGTAAATCGAATCAGCCCCAGCATTTT.

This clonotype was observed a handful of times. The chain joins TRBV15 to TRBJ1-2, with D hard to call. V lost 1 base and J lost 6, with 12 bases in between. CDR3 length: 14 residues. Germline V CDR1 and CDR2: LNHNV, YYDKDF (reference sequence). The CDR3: CATSRVRGGNGYTF. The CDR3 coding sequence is TGTGCCACCAGCAGAGTTCGGGGTGGTAATGGCTACACCTTC.

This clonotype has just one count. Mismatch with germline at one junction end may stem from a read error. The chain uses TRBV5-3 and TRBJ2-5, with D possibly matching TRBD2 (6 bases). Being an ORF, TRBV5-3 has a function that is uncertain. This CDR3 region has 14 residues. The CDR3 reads CASSLVGSGETQYF. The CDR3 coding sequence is TGTGCCAGCAGCTTGGTCGGGAGCGGGGAGACCCAGTACTTC.

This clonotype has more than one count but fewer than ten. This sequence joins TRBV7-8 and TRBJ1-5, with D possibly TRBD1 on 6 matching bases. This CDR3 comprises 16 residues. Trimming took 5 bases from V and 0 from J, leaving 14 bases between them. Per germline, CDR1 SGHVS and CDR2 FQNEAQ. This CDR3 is CASSTRTALSNQPQHF. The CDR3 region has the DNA TGTGCCAGCAGCACGAGGACAGCTCTTAGCAATCAGCCCCAGCATTTT.

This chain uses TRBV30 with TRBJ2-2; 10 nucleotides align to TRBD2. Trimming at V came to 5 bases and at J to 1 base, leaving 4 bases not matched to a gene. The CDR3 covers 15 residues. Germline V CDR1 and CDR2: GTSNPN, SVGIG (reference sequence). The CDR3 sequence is CAWEWTSGNTGELFF. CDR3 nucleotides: TGTGCCTGGGAGTGGACTAGCGGGAACACCGGGGAGCTGTTTTTT.